These T cell receptor beta chains were read from a single sample in a study of CD8+ T cells in alopecia areata. Some clones are missing from TCRdb's copy, which holds only in-frame ones; the method was immunoSEQ multiplex PCR. This repertoire shows under 350,000 clones, roughly 60% found once; its top ten account for more than 1.5%. This material consisted of CD4+ T cells sorted from blood, taken at week 24, from a patient treated with tofacitinib. The receptors here all came from a human donor with alopecia areata. The CDR3 runs from the conserved cysteine through the conserved F or W. D genes are given only for firm matches. Size is omitted from some rows. Given values are once, few, many or a class for expanded clones.

TRBJ2-3 14 few TRBV6-5 TRBD2 TGTGCCAGCAGCCCTGGGACTAGCTACCATACGCAGTATTTT CASSPGTSYHTQYF
TRBJ1-1 15 NA TRBV27 NA TGTGCCAGCAGTTTAAGTGGCAGGGTTTACACTGAAGCTTTCTTT CASSLSGRVYTEAFF
TRBJ1-2 12 NA TRBV29-1 TRBD1 TGCAGCACAAAACAGGGGGACTATGGCTACACCTTC CSTKQGDYGYTF
TRBJ2-7 16 NA TRBV4-1 TRBD1 TGCGCCAGCAGCCAAGGACCCGGACAGGGACTCTACGAGCAGTACTTC CASSQGPGQGLYEQYF
TRBJ1-2 13 NA TRBV5-6 TRBD1 TGTGCCAGCAGGGGACAGATTGGACAGGGCTACACCTTC CASRGQIGQGYTF
TRBJ2-2 16 NA TRBV30 NA TGTGCCTGGAGAGGCATCCACCTTAGCGAGACCGGGGAGCTGTTTTTT CAWRGIHLSETGELFF
TRBJ2-2 16 few TRBV27 TRBD1 TGTGCCAGCAGCCCCAGGGGACAGGGTTATACCGGGGAGCTGTTTTTT CASSPRGQGYTGELFF
TRBJ2-3 16 NA TRBV9 NA TGTGCCAGCAGCACCCGTAGCGACCCACACACAGATACGCAGTATTTT CASSTRSDPHTDTQYF
TRBJ2-3 16 NA TRBV5-1 TRBD2 TGCGCCAGCAGCTTGAAGCTAGCGGTTAGCACAGATACGCAGTATTTT CASSLKLAVSTDTQYF
TRBJ1-1 14 NA TRBV2 TRBD1 TGTGCCAGCACCCTAGGACAGGGTGGAACTGAAGCTTTCTTT CASTLGQGGTEAFF
TRBJ1-1 13 NA TRBV29-1 TRBD1 TGCAGCGTCTGGGACAGGGGCAGCACTGAAGCTTTCTTT CSVWDRGSTEAFF
TRBJ2-3 14 NA TRBV4-1 NA TGCGCCAGCAGCCAAGAACCCCGGGGGCATACGCAGTATTTT CASSQEPRGHTQYF
TRBJ1-1 13 NA TRBV29-1 TRBD1 TGCAGCGGAGGGGGCAGGGTGGCCACTGAAGCTTTCTTT CSGGGRVATEAFF
TRBJ2-3 14 few TRBV7-2 TRBD1 TGTGCCAGCAGCATGGACAGGGCTACAGATACGCAGTATTTT CASSMDRATDTQYF
TRBJ2-1 13 NA TRBV30 NA TGTGCCTGGAGTATGTGGGGAAACAATGAGCAGTTCTTC CAWSMWGNNEQFF
TRBJ1-6 13 NA TRBV30 TRBD1 TGTGCCTGGAGGAATACAGGGGATTCACCCCTCCACTTT CAWRNTGDSPLHF
TRBJ1-3 17 NA TRBV7-6 TRBD1 TGTGCCAGCAGCTTAGTATCCGGGACAGGGACTGGAAACACCATATATTTT CASSLVSGTGTGNTIYF
TRBJ1-1 13 NA TRBV7-2 NA TGTGCCAGCAGCTCGGCGTTCGGCACTGAAGCTTTCTTT CASSSAFGTEAFF
TRBJ2-5 14 NA TRBV1 NA TGCACCAGCACCCCCTGTGTCTCCCGAGGGACCCAGTACTTC CTSTPCVSRGTQYF
TRBJ1-2 14 NA TRBV6-1 NA TGTGCCAGCAGTGAAGTGACGGCTAACTATGGCTACACCTTC CASSEVTANYGYTF
TRBJ1-6 16 few TRBV11-2 NA TGTGCCAGCAGCTCGCCCCGGGGGCAGCCCAATTCACCCCTCCACTTT CASSSPRGQPNSPLHF